These T cell receptor beta chains were read from a single sample in a study of patients with pleural tuberculosis. From the reads, TCRdb called clonotypes with MiXCR, one entry per CDR3 protein. This sample has tens of thousands of distinct CDR3 sequences, with 18% found just once. The sample comprised peripheral blood. The receptors here all came from a human donor with pleural tuberculosis. Both conserved end residues are part of each CDR3. D genes are given only for firm matches. The size field is filled for only some rows; it gives once, few, many or a size class.

CDR3 DNA	CDR3 protein	D gene	clone size	V gene	J gene
TGCGCCAGCAAGTCACAGGGGGATTCGATCTACGAGCAGTACTTC	CASKSQGDSIYEQYF	TRBD1	few	TRBV5-1	TRBJ2-7
TGTGTCAGAAGTTTCAACAGGGGGGATGAGCAGTTCTTC	CVRSFNRGDEQFF	TRBD1	.	TRBV27	TRBJ2-1
TGTGCCAGCAGTTTCTCCGCTCCCAAACCCCTCCACTTT	CASSFSAPKPLHF	.	medium-sized	TRBV27	TRBJ1-6
TGTGCCAGCAGCACCCAGGGTGGGACCACTGAAGCTTTCTTT	CASSTQGGTTEAFF	.	many	TRBV14	TRBJ1-1
TGTGCCAGCAGTCCCCAGAAAGAGACCCAGTACTTC	CASSPQKETQYF	.	many	TRBV7-2	TRBJ2-5
TGCGCCAGCAGCTTGGACCTGGGGGTAAGCCGGGAGCAGTACTTC	CASSLDLGVSREQYF	.	many	TRBV5-1	TRBJ2-7
TGTGCCAGCAGTGTTGGAGACCCCTATGGCTACACCTTC	CASSVGDPYGYTF	.	.	TRBV2	TRBJ1-2
TGTGCCACCAAGTGGACAGGAGGGGACTATGGCTACACCTTC	CATKWTGGDYGYTF	TRBD1	medium-sized	TRBV27	TRBJ1-2
TGTGCCAGCAGCCCCCTGACTAGCAGTAGGTCCTACAATGAGCAGTTCTTC	CASSPLTSSRSYNEQFF	TRBD2	many	TRBV13	TRBJ2-1
TGTGCCAGCTCACCGGTGGGGGAGCAGTACTTC	CASSPVGEQYF	.	many	TRBV18	TRBJ2-7
TGCAGCGTTGAAGCGCGCAGGGACAGCAGCTCCTACGAGCAGTACTTC	CSVEARRDSSSYEQYF	TRBD1	.	TRBV29-1	TRBJ2-7
TGTGCCTGGAGTCGGGGGAACCAAGAGACCCAGTACTTC	CAWSRGNQETQYF	.	.	TRBV30	TRBJ2-5
TGTGCCAGCAGTTACGACGGTTCCCTGAACACTGAAGCTTTCTTT	CASSYDGSLNTEAFF	.	medium-sized	TRBV6-6	TRBJ1-1
TGTGCCAGTAGCGAACCTTCGACAGGTACGCAGTATTTT	CASSEPSTGTQYF	.	many	TRBV19	TRBJ2-3
TGTGCCAGCAGCTTAGTTAGCGGGATAAGGGACATTCAGTACTTC	CASSLVSGIRDIQYF	TRBD2	few	TRBV7-9	TRBJ2-4
TGTGCCAGCAGCTTCCGACAGGGTATTAATGAAAAACTGTTTTTT	CASSFRQGINEKLFF	TRBD1	many	TRBV3-1	TRBJ1-4
TGCGCCAGCAGCCCCGACAGGATGAACACTGAAGCTTTCTTT	CASSPDRMNTEAFF	.	many	TRBV5-1	TRBJ1-1
TGTGCCAGCAGCCGATCTAGCGGGGAGGGGGAGACCCAGTACTTC	CASSRSSGEGETQYF	TRBD2	.	TRBV13	TRBJ2-5
TGTGCCAGCAGCTTAAAGGTCTACGGGACACCCGAAAACTCTGGAAACACCATATATTTT	CASSLKVYGTPENSGNTIYF	.	many	TRBV11-2	TRBJ1-3
TGCAGCGGAACCGGGACAGGGGTTCGGGGAAACATTCAGTACTTC	CSGTGTGVRGNIQYF	TRBD1	.	TRBV29-1	TRBJ2-4
TGTGCCAGCAGTCCGACAGGGTTGAATTCACCCCTCCACTTT	CASSPTGLNSPLHF	TRBD1	few	TRBV27	TRBJ1-6
TGCAGTGCTGGACAGGGGTCAGATACGCAGTATTTT	CSAGQGSDTQYF	TRBD1	many	TRBV20-1	TRBJ2-3
TGTGCCAGCAGCCAAGATAATGGGTATGGCTACACCTTC	CASSQDNGYGYTF	.	many	TRBV4-2	TRBJ1-2
TGTGCCAGCAGTTCACCAAGGACAGTCTACAATGAGCAGTTCTTC	CASSSPRTVYNEQFF	.	many	TRBV28	TRBJ2-1
TGCAGCGTTGACCGTGGGGAGGCTCAGGACACGGATACGCAGTATTTT	CSVDRGEAQDTDTQYF	.	.	TRBV29-1	TRBJ2-3
TGTGCCAGCAGTCACCCAGACTCGGCGCGAGAAGGAGGCCAGCATTTT	CASSHPDSAREGGQHF	.	many	TRBV6-1	TRBJ1-5
TGTGCCAGCAGCCCAGGACAGGGATGGGATGAGCAGTTCTTC	CASSPGQGWDEQFF	TRBD1	.	TRBV7-3	TRBJ2-1
TGTGCCAGCAGTGTGTGGACAGTTCCCTACGAGCAGTACTTC	CASSVWTVPYEQYF	.	many	TRBV2	TRBJ2-7
TGCGCCAGCAGCCAAGAGTCCGGGGCCACCGGGGAGCTGTTTTTT	CASSQESGATGELFF	.	once	TRBV7-2	TRBJ2-2
TGTGCCAGCAGTTACTCGCAGACTGCCGGTAGCAATCAGCCCCAGCATTTT	CASSYSQTAGSNQPQHF	.	many	TRBV6-2/TRBV6-3	TRBJ1-5
TGTGCCAGTAGATCCGGAGTCCTCTACAATGAGCAGTTCTTC	CASRSGVLYNEQFF	.	many	TRBV19	TRBJ2-1
TGCGCCAGCAGCTTGGGTCGGTCATCTGAGCAGTTCTTC	CASSLGRSSEQFF	.	many	TRBV5-1	TRBJ2-1
TGCGCCAGCAGCCAAGAATACAGGGCCCATGGCTACACCTTC	CASSQEYRAHGYTF	.	many	TRBV4-3	TRBJ1-2